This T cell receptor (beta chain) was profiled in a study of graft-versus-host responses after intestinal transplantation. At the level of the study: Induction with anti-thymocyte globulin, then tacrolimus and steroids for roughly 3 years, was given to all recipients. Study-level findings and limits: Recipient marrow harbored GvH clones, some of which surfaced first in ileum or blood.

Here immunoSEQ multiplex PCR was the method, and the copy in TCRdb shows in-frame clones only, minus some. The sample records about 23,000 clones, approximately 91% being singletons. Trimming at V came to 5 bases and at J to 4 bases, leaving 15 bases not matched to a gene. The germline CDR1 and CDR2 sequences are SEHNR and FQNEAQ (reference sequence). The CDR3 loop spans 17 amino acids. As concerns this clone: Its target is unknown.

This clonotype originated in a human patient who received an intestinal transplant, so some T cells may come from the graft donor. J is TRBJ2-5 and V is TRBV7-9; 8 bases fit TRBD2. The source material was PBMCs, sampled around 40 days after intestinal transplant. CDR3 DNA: TGTGCCAGCAGCCGCGTTGGGAGAGCGGGAGTAGGAGAGACCCAGTACTTC. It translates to CASSRVGRAGVGETQYF.